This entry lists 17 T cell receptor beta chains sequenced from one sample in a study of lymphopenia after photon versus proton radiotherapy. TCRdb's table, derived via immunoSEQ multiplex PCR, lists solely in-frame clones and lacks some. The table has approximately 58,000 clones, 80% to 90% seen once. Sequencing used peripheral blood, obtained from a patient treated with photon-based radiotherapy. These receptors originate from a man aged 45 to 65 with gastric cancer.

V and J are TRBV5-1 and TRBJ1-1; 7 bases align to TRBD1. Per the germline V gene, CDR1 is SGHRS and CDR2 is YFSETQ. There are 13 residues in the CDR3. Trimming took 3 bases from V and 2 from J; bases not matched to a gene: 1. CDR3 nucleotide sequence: TGCGCCAGCAGCTGGGACAGCAACACTGAAGCTTTCTTT. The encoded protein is CASSWDSNTEAFF. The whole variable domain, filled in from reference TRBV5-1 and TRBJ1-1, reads KAGVTQTPRYLIKTRGQQVTLSCSPISGHRSVSWYQQTPGQGLQFLFEYFSETQRNKGNFPGRFSGRQFSNSRSEMNVSTLELGDSALYLCASSWDSNTEAFFGQGTRLTVV.

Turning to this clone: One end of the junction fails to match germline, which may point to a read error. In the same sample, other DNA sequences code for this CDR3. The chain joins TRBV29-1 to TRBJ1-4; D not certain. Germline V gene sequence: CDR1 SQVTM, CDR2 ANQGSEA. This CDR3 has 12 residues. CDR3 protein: CSARQSGMGLFF. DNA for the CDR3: TGTAGCGCCAGGCAGTCGGGGATGGGACTGTTTTTT.

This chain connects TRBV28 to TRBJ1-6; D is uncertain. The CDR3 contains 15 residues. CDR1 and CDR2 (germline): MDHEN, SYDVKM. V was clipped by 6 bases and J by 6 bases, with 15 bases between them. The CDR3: CASSFRLLPNSPLHF. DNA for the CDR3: TGTGCCAGCAGCTTTAGACTGCTCCCTAATTCACCCCTCCACTTT.

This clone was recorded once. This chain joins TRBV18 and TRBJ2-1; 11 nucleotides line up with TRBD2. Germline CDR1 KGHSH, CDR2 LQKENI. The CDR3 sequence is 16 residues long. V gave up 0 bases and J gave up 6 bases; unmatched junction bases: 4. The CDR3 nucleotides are TGTGCCAGCTCACCACCTACTAGCGGGAGACCCAATGAGCAGTTCTTC. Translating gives CASSPPTSGRPNEQFF.

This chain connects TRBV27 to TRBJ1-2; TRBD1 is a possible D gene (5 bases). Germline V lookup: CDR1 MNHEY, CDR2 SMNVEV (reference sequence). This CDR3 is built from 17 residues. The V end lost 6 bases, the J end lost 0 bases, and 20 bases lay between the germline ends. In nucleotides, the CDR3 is TGTGCCAGCAGCTACTCGGGGGATGGGGCCTCTAACTATGGCTACACCTTC. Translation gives CASSYSGDGASNYGYTF.

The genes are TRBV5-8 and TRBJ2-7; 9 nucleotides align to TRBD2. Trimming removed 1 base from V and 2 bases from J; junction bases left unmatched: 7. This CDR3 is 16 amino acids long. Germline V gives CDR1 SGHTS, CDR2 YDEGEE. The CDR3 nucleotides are TGTGCCAGCAGCTTGCAATTAGCGGGAGTAGCCTACGAGCAGTACTTC. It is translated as CASSLQLAGVAYEQYF.

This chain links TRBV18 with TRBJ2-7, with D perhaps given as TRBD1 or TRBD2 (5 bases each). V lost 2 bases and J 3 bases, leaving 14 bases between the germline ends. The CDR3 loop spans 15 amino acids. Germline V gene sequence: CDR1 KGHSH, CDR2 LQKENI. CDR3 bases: TGTGCCAGCTCACCAAGAGGGGAAGTTGGCTACGAGCAGTACTTC. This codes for CASSPRGEVGYEQYF.

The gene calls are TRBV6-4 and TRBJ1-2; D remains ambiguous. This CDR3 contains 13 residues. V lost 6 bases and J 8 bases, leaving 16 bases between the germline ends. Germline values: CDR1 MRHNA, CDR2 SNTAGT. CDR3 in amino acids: CASRPDHLRGYTF. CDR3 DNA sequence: TGTGCCAGCAGGCCGGACCACCTCCGGGGCTACACCTTC.

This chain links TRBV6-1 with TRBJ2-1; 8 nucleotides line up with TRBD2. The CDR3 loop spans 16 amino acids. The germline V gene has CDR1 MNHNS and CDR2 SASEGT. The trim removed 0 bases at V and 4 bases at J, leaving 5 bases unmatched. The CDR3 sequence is CASSEAFGGGYNEQFF. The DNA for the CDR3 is TGTGCCAGCAGTGAAGCGTTCGGGGGGGGTTACAATGAGCAGTTCTTC.

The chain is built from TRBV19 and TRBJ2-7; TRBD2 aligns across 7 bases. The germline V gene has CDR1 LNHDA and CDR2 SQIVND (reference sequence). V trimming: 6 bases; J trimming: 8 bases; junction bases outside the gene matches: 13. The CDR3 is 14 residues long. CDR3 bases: TGTGCCAGTAGCGACGAAGGCCGGGGGGATAAGCAGTACTTC. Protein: CASSDEGRGDKQYF.

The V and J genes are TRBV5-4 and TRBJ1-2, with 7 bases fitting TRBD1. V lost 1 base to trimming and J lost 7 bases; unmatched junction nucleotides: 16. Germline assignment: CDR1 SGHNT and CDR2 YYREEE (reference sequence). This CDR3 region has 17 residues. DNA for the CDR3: TGTGCCAGCAGCTTGTATCTAGGACAGGTACCGACTTCTGGCTACACCTTC. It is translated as CASSLYLGQVPTSGYTF.

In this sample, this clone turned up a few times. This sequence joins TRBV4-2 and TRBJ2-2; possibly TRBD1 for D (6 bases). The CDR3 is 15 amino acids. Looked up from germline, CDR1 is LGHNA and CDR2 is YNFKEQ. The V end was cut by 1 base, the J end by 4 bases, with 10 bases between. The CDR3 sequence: CASSQGTERTGELFF. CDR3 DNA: TGTGCCAGCAGCCAAGGGACAGAGCGCACCGGGGAGCTGTTTTTT.

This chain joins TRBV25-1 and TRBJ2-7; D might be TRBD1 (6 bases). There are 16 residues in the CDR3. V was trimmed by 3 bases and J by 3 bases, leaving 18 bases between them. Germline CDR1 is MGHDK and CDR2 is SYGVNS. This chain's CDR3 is CASSEGYPGRGYEQYF. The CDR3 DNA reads TGTGCCAGCAGTGAGGGTTATCCAGGCAGGGGCTACGAGCAGTACTTC.

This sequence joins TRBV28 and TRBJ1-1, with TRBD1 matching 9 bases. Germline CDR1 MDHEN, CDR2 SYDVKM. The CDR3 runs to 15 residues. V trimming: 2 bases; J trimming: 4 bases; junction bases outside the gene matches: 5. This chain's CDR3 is CASSLNPTGGTEAFF. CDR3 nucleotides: TGTGCCAGCAGTTTAAACCCGACAGGGGGCACTGAAGCTTTCTTT.

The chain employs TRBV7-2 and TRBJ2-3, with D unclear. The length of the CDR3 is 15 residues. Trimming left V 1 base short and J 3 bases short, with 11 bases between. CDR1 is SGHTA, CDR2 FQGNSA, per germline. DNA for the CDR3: TGTGCCAGCAGCTTAGTAGTGGGAACAACAGATACGCAGTATTTT. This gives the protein CASSLVVGTTDTQYF.

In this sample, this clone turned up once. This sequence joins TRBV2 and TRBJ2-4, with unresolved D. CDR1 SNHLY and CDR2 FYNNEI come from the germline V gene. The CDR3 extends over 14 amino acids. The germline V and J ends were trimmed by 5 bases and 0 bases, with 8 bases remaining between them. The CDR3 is CASSIGIAKNIQYF. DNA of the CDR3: TGTGCCAGCAGTATAGGCATAGCCAAAAACATTCAGTACTTC.

The CDR3 spells CASSLVYRGNEQFF. The CDR3 DNA reads as TGTGCCAGCAGCTTGGTTTACAGGGGAAATGAGCAGTTCTTC. This rearrangement joins TRBV5-6 to TRBJ2-1; 7 nucleotides match TRBD1. V lost 0 bases and J lost 7; bases outside the gene matches: 4. Germline assignment: CDR1 SGHDT and CDR2 YYEEEE. The length of the CDR3 is 14 residues.